Here is one T cell receptor beta chain with its context. Germline V gene sequence: CDR1 LGHDT, CDR2 YNNKEL (reference sequence). This CDR3 is 16 amino acids long. Trimming removed 5 bases at V and 4 bases at J, with 19 bases between. These data come from a study of blood T cell repertoires in COVID-19. Study overall: COVID-19 samples, acute and convalescent, were from the United States, Italy and Spain.

In the original analysis: Estimation of nucleated cell counts relied on the amplification of reference gene primers. The repertoire was sequenced with immunoSEQ multiplex PCR; TCRdb's copy has only in-frame clones and lacks some. The DNA gave D and trimming, while V, J and clone size come from that table. Counted here are about 170,000 clones, more than 85% occurring once; the ten biggest clones make up around 1.2%. The rearrangement links TRBV3-1 (or the pseudogene TRBV3-2) to TRBJ2-3; D gene ambiguous. What was sequenced was PBMCs or T cells enriched from blood (not recorded which). The clonotype originates from a human donor with acute COVID-19. The donor label of this sample is uncertain. This chain's CDR3 is CASSAEVPTAADTQYF. In DNA, the CDR3 is TGTGCCAGCAGCGCCGAGGTTCCCACGGCAGCAGATACGCAGTATTTT.